This T cell receptor (beta chain) was captured by sequencing in a study of radiation and T cells in renal cell carcinoma (dated by TCRdb to the early 2020s). Background for the entire study: A total of around 50 samples underwent TCR beta sequencing, made up of 25 or so tumors and about 27 peripheral blood samples. A total of approximately 4 million unique CDR3 nucleotide sequences, encoding fewer than 3,000,000 unique CDR3 amino acid sequences, were found across all 55 or so samples.

Following the manufacturer's recommendations, the immunoSEQ kit was used to generate TCR beta libraries from genomic DNA. To prepare the libraries, a first multiplex PCR with proprietary primers was run, followed by a second PCR that added unique barcodes, and a bead cleanup was done after each round. A positive control reaction and a negative control reaction, both provided in the kit, were run with every batch of samples. The final libraries underwent checking on an Agilent 4200 TapeStation D1000 ScreenTape, volumetric pooling, and quantification by qPCR. Sequencing ran on an Illumina NextSeq500 with a MidOutput 150-cycle cartridge, using 156 Read1 and 15 Index1 cycles with kit custom primers. The pooled library was loaded at 0.95 to 1 pM, with a roughly 19% PhiX control spiked in. As for the original processing: Vendor-processed data were analyzed in R, and a clonotype was defined as all T cells sharing the same CDR3 nucleotide sequence. In the clone abundance analyses, frequencies were normalized to the 10,000 most abundant clones in each sample. Public T cell clones, which averaged fewer than five per sample, were removed prior to analysis. Dominant motifs were analyzed with ImmunoMap using the PAM10 matrix, a gap penalty of 30, and a homology threshold of 0.3, and motifs with a cumulative frequency of at least 0.01 were considered dominant. An abundance difference of at least 32-fold between compartments was the criterion for calling clonotypes tumor-enriched or baseline blood-enriched. Tumor-blood repertoire similarity was measured with the Baroni-Urbani and Buser coefficient, and groups were compared using two-tailed Wilcoxon tests in R. TCRdb retrieved this table from immuneACCESS and kept in-frame rearrangements only. Not all clones are present; in checked studies, unresolved V genes account for under half, and no reason is known for the remainder. That table supplies the V and J calls and clone size; D and trimming were determined from the DNA. The table for this sample lists around 9,200 clones; roughly 55% of them were counted only once. The ten biggest clones cover roughly 19% of the sample.

What the work shows at the level of the full study, not this receptor alone: With a single-armed trial design, the study had no way to address how radiation dose or scheduling affects the TCR repertoire. In blood, the top tumor clonotypes increased from baseline to 2 weeks after radiation and then shrank by 4 weeks, which suggests a temporary expansion of tumor-resident clones. Compared with controls, irradiated tumors had higher TCR clonality, as the top 100 clonotypes made up an average of around 54% of the repertoire, versus around 45% in nephrectomy-only tumors. Intratumoral heterogeneity went uncaptured because the only tumor material available was small regions of approximately 1 g. No pretreatment tumor biopsies were available, so the baseline intratumoral presence of clonotypes could not be determined. Compared with control tumors, irradiated tumors had a greater number of dominant CDR3 motifs, and these motifs made up a bigger portion of the repertoire.

A remark on this clone: Its specific antigen is unknown. One base away there is no much larger clone; base qualities are not given.

After removal of 6 bases from V and 4 bases from J, the junction retains 8 bases not matched to a gene. The germline V gene (reference sequence) yields MNHEY for CDR1 and SMNVEV for CDR2. The CDR3 has 14 amino acids, counting the end cysteine and phenylalanine. Solely the CDR3 DNA is kept, with 42 bases framed from the first base. The time point label for this specimen denotes: tumor resected at nephrectomy. This specimen's treatment or condition label, per the study, means: 15 Gy SBRT to primary tumor, nephrectomy 4 weeks later. Samples were obtained from a clinical trial, in which 15 Gy stereotactic body radiation therapy was delivered to primary renal cell carcinomas and nephrectomy was performed 4 weeks later. Renal cell carcinoma with clear cell pathology was present in all patients. The tumors were dissociated mechanically, digested with collagenase/hyaluronidase at 37 degrees C, processed in gentleMACS C tubes, and kept in liquid nitrogen. Genomic DNA for TCR sequencing was prepared using the QIAamp DNA Blood Mini Kit (Qiagen). The analyses included only samples that passed all quality control checks.

Sequencing was performed on tumor tissue, taken from a patient whose treatment included radiotherapy and nephrectomy. Recombination connected TRBV27 to TRBJ1-2; TRBD1 lines up with 7 middle nucleotides. The sequence came from a man aged 55 to 69 with renal cell carcinoma. In nucleotides, the sequence is TGTGCCAGCAGCCTCAACAGGGGAGGCTATGGCTACACCTTC. Its protein reads: CASSLNRGGYGYTF.